These 18 T cell receptor beta chains originate from one sample sequenced in a study of T-cell reconstitution after alpha-beta-depleted transplantation in children. The authors prepared the TCRbeta library with unique molecular identifiers. One entry per CDR3 protein results from TCRdb running MiXCR on the PCR reads. The table lists 80,000 to 100,000 distinct CDR3 sequences, about a quarter of them singletons. The source material was PBMCs, sampled before TCRalphabeta/CD19-depleted stem cell transplant. The receptors stem from a boy aged 2 to 10 with acute lymphoblastic leukemia, due to receive a stem cell transplant.

This rearrangement joins TRBV7-2 to TRBJ1-6, with a weak D call TRBD1 (5 bases). From germline, CDR1 is SGHTA and CDR2 FQGNSA. Trimming stripped 0 bases from V and 6 bases from J, with 21 bases between. There are 19 residues in the CDR3. The CDR3 region is CASSLAPNRNGAFNSPLHF. CDR3 nucleotides: TGTGCCAGCAGCTTAGCTCCCAACCGGAACGGGGCTTTTAATTCACCCCTCCACTTT. Complete variable domain (other parts from reference TRBV7-2 and TRBJ1-6): GAGVSQSPSNKVTEKGKDVELRCDPISGHTALYWYRQSLGQGLEFLIYFQGNSAPDKSGLPSDRFSAERTGGSVSTLTIQRTQQEDSAVYLCASSLAPNRNGAFNSPLHFGNGTRLTVT.

The genes are TRBV12-3 or TRBV12-4 and TRBJ1-2, with D unresolved. This CDR3 spans 13 amino acids. With 5 bases removed from V and 4 bases from J, the gap between germline ends came to 11 bases. The CDR3 DNA reads TGTGCCAGCAGTCACCGGGTCCCCTATGGCTACACCTTC. This translates into CASSHRVPYGYTF.

The J gene is TRBJ2-3, the V gene TRBV24-1, with D hard to call. The CDR3 is 14 amino acids. V lost 3 bases and J 5 bases, leaving 11 bases between the germline ends. Germline lookup yields CDR1 KGHDR and CDR2 SFDVKD. CDR3 DNA sequence: TGTGCCACCAGTGATACCGCCCTCGGAGATACGCAGTATTTT. This codes for CATSDTALGDTQYF.

The chain is built from TRBV4-2 and TRBJ1-1, with a tentative D call TRBD1 (6 bases). V lost 4 bases and J lost 2, with 23 bases in between. Germline CDR1 is LGHNA and CDR2 is YNFKEQ. This CDR3 spans 18 amino acids. CDR3 coding DNA: TGTGCCAGCAGCCCGTCCCGGACAGACCGGAGGCCCAACACTGAAGCTTTCTTT. Protein product: CASSPSRTDRRPNTEAFF.

This chain joins TRBV29-1 and TRBJ2-7, with D possibly called TRBD1 or TRBD2 (5 bases each). V was clipped by 4 bases and J by 0 bases, with 7 bases between them. Germline CDR1 SQVTM, CDR2 ANQGSEA. The CDR3 sequence is 12 residues long. The CDR3 DNA reads as TGCAGCGTTGGGGACGGCTCCTACGAGCAGTACTTC. Translated, it gives CSVGDGSYEQYF.

This clonotype was detected a few times. The gene calls are TRBV6-5 and TRBJ2-1; 7 bases agree with TRBD2. This CDR3 comprises 13 residues. V lost 8 bases, J lost 8 bases, and 9 bases stayed unmatched. Germline CDR1 is MNHEY and CDR2 is SVGAGI. DNA of the CDR3: TGTGCCAGCGGGGGGGACGTTCGGGATGAGCAGTTCTTC. This codes for CASGGDVRDEQFF.

This clonotype occurred a few times. The chain recombines TRBV10-2 with TRBJ2-7; D not resolved. Germline CDR1 is WSHSY and CDR2 is SAAADI. CDR3 length: 12 residues. Trimming cost V 3 bases and J 1 base, with 4 bases left between them. The CDR3 sequence is CASSDRSYEQYF. CDR3 bases: TGCGCCAGCAGTGACAGGTCCTACGAGCAGTACTTC.

V and J are TRBV7-2 and TRBJ2-7, with D maybe TRBD2 (5 bases). This CDR3 is built from 13 residues. Trimming shortened V by 1 base and J by 3 bases, and 7 bases separated the two germline ends. CDR1 is SGHTA, CDR2 FQGNSA, per germline. The CDR3 coding sequence is TGTGCCAGCAGCTTAGGTAGCGTCTACGAGCAGTACTTC. This encodes CASSLGSVYEQYF. Using reference TRBV7-2 and TRBJ2-7 for the parts outside the CDR3, the full variable domain is GAGVSQSPSNKVTEKGKDVELRCDPISGHTALYWYRQSLGQGLEFLIYFQGNSAPDKSGLPSDRFSAERTGGSVSTLTIQRTQQEDSAVYLCASSLGSVYEQYFGPGTRLTVT.

In this sample, this clonotype turned up a few times. V and J are TRBV29-1 and TRBJ2-5; 11 bases line up with TRBD2. Germline CDR1 reads SQVTM; CDR2 reads ANQGSEA. J gave up 3 bases and V 6 bases, and 6 bases lay outside the gene matches. CDR3 length: 14 amino acids. CDR3 DNA sequence: TGCAGCGTCGCGGGACTAGCGGATGAAGAGACCCAGTACTTC. Its protein product is CSVAGLADEETQYF.

The CDR3 bases are TGTGCCAGCAGTTTAGGTGACAGGGGGTGGACAGATACGCAGTATTTT. It translates to CASSLGDRGWTDTQYF. This chain links TRBV12-3 or TRBV12-4 with TRBJ2-3; 9 bases agree with TRBD1. The CDR3 length is 16 residues. J was trimmed by 3 bases and V by 1 base; bases with no gene match: 5.

This clonotype has a handful of counts. The CDR3 is CSARDRGTPYNEQFF. The CDR3 bases are TGCAGTGCTAGGGACAGGGGAACCCCCTACAATGAGCAGTTCTTC. V usage is TRBV20-1 and J usage is TRBJ2-1; 9 bases are a match to TRBD1. The CDR3 has 15 residues. Germline CDR1 reads DFQATT; CDR2 reads SNEGSKA (reference sequence). V trimming: 3 bases; J trimming: 2 bases; junction bases outside the gene matches: 5.

This clonotype was seen a handful of times. V is TRBV3-1 and J is TRBJ2-2; the D is unclear. This CDR3 has 14 amino acids. Germline values: CDR1 LGHDT, CDR2 YNNKEL (reference sequence). The V end was cut by 4 bases, the J end by 4 bases, with 10 bases between. For the CDR3, the DNA is TGTGCCAGCAGCCGTACCGGGCCCACCGGGGAGCTGTTTTTT. Residues: CASSRTGPTGELFF.

The rearrangement joins TRBV19 to TRBJ2-1; the D gene is possibly TRBD1 (5 bases). V dropped 6 bases and J dropped 7 bases, with 10 bases sitting between them. Looked up from germline, CDR1 is LNHDA and CDR2 is SQIVND (reference sequence). The CDR3 covers 12 residues. The CDR3 nucleotides are TGTGCCAGTAGCTACAGGTTTAATGAGCAGTTCTTC. It encodes CASSYRFNEQFF.

V gene TRBV4-1 combines with J gene TRBJ2-3, with D possibly being TRBD1 or TRBD2 (6 bases each). The CDR3 runs to 15 residues. Trimming took 4 bases from V and 6 from J, leaving 17 bases between them. From germline, CDR1 is MGHRA and CDR2 YSYEKL. The CDR3 spells CASSPRPGAGDTQYF. For the CDR3, the DNA is TGCGCCAGCAGCCCGCGGCCGGGGGCAGGGGATACGCAGTATTTT.

V is TRBV28 and J is TRBJ2-2; TRBD2 matches 8 bases. Germline V CDR1 and CDR2: MDHEN, SYDVKM. V lost 5 bases and J lost 6; bases outside the gene matches: 11. The CDR3 is made up of 16 amino acids. Here the CDR3 DNA reads TGTGCCAGCAGTACAACTAGCGGAGCGGTGCCCGGGGAGCTGTTTTTT. Translated: CASSTTSGAVPGELFF.

The chain combines TRBV27 with TRBJ1-1, with TRBD1 as a possible D gene (5 bases). Germline CDR1 reads MNHEY; CDR2 reads SMNVEV (reference sequence). This CDR3 contains 15 residues. Trimming took 3 bases from V and 1 from J, leaving 12 bases between them. The CDR3 nucleotides are TGTGCCAGCAGTTTGAGGAGGGGCCGGAACACTGAAGCTTTCTTT. Amino acids: CASSLRRGRNTEAFF.

This chain links TRBV10-3 with TRBJ1-1; D perhaps matches TRBD1 (5 bases). V lost 3 bases, J lost 6 bases, and 14 bases lay in between. Germline V gene sequence: CDR1 ENHRY, CDR2 SYGVKD. This CDR3 has 14 amino acids. CDR3 sequence (DNA): TGTGCCATCAGTGACCTCGGGGGGAGGGCTGAAGCTTTCTTT. It encodes CAISDLGGRAEAFF.

V usage is TRBV6-4 and J usage is TRBJ2-3; maybe TRBD1 (7 bases). V was cut by 6 bases and J by 4 bases, with 14 bases left in between. Germline loops: CDR1 MRHNA, CDR2 SNTAGT. This CDR3 is built from 14 residues. The DNA for the CDR3 is TGTGCCAGCAGGACGGACAGGAGGGCAGATACGCAGTATTTT. Its protein product is CASRTDRRADTQYF.